These 9 T cell receptor beta chains were sequenced from one sample in a study of T cells in Graves' hyperthyroidism and ophthalmopathy. Amplification targeted TCR beta CDR3 regions from RNA transcripts. RT-PCR in the first round (using the HTBI primer set) targeted the TCR CDR3. TCRdb re-derived calls from the multiplex PCR reads in MiXCR, one entry per CDR3 protein. Of about 610,000 distinct CDR3 sequences listed, under 15% are singletons. Sample: blood. These receptors were collected from a middle-aged woman with Graves' ophthalmopathy.

For this clonotype: The missing conserved phenylalanine or tryptophan at the end of this CDR3 makes a read error likely. This chain links TRBV5-1 with TRBJ1-2; D ambiguous. V was clipped by 3 bases and J by 7 bases, with 13 bases between them. The CDR3 length is 13 residues. CDR1 and CDR2 from the germline V gene are SGHRS and YFSETQ. The CDR3: CASSYEDGRGYTS. The CDR3 nucleotides read TGCGCCAGCAGCTACGAGGACGGGCGTGGCTACACCTCC.

This clonotype has ten or more counts. The J gene is TRBJ1-2, the V gene TRBV24-1; D not resolved. This CDR3 is 16 amino acids long. In germline, CDR1 is KGHDR, CDR2 SFDVKD. V was cut by 6 bases and J by 1 base, with 17 bases left in between. CDR3 DNA: TGTGCCACCAGTAGAACAGCGCTCTACGATAACTATGGCTACACCTTC. Translating it yields CATSRTALYDNYGYTF.

The table lists this clonotype with many counts. This chain links TRBV7-6 with TRBJ2-7, with D tentatively TRBD1 (6 bases). CDR3 size: 15 residues. The germline V gene has CDR1 SGHVS and CDR2 FNYEAQ. V was pared by 4 bases and J by 3 bases, with 16 bases between. The CDR3 protein is CASSSTRDKLYEQYF. CDR3 in DNA: TGTGCCAGCAGCTCTACCCGGGACAAACTCTACGAGCAGTACTTC.

The table lists this clonotype with a few counts. The junction does not match germline at one end; this may be a read error. DNA for the CDR3: TGTGCCAGCAAGGGTAGCGGGTCCTACGGGCAGTACTTC. This codes for CASKGSGSYGQYF. The chain recombines TRBV6-2 or TRBV6-3 with TRBJ2-7; 7 bases are a match to TRBD2. The CDR3 sequence is 13 residues long. From germline, CDR1 is MNHEY and CDR2 SVGEGT.

The genes are TRBV14 and TRBJ2-7, with a tentative D call TRBD2 (7 bases). Germline CDR1 is SGHDN and CDR2 is FVKESK. The CDR3 consists of 15 residues. Trimming removed 10 bases from V and 3 bases from J, with 22 bases in between. The CDR3 loop reads CATPATGGWDYEQYF. The CDR3 region has the DNA TGTGCCACCCCGGCAACGGGGGGCTGGGACTACGAGCAGTACTTC.

The chain carries TRBV19 and TRBJ2-5, with a possible D match to TRBD1 (6 bases). Between the trimmed V and J ends, which lost 7 bases and 2 bases, there was a span of 11 bases. CDR1 is LNHDA and CDR2 is SQIVND in the germline V gene (reference sequence). The CDR3 is 13 amino acids. CDR3 region: CASNSGQQETQYF. In DNA, the CDR3 is TGTGCCAGTAACTCGGGACAACAAGAGACCCAGTACTTC.

This clonotype was detected ten times or more. The chain joins TRBV12-3 or TRBV12-4 to TRBJ2-5; the match to TRBD2 covers 8 bases. CDR3 length equals 14 residues. The junction had 8 bases not matched to a gene; V was cut back by 3 bases and J by 8 bases. The CDR3 DNA is TGTGCCAGCAGTTTCCGACGACTAGCGCTTACCCAGTACTTC. Protein product: CASSFRRLALTQYF.

The chain couples TRBV6-2 or TRBV6-3 to TRBJ2-3, with 11 bases identical to TRBD2. The CDR3 spans 19 residues. Germline lookup yields CDR1 MNHEY and CDR2 SVGEGT. The V segment lost 5 bases and the J segment 2 bases; nucleotides outside the gene matches: 15. CDR3 bases: TGTGCCAGCAGTCTTTTAGGACTGGGGACTAGCGGCAACACAGATACGCAGTATTTT. It translates to CASSLLGLGTSGNTDTQYF.

This clonotype was seen at least ten times. The V gene is TRBV6-5, the J gene TRBJ1-1; no reliable D call. Germline V CDR1 and CDR2: MNHEY, SVGAGI. The V end lost 2 bases, the J end lost 3 bases, and 4 bases lay between the germline ends. The CDR3 has 12 amino acids. The CDR3 here is CASSYGDTEAFF. DNA for the CDR3: TGTGCCAGCAGTTACGGGGACACTGAAGCTTTCTTT.